The 13 T cell receptor beta chains below all came from one sample that was sequenced in a study of CD8 T cells in Susac syndrome. A quantity of roughly 0.5 to 1 ug RNA underwent reverse transcription using random hexamers. TCRdb re-derived calls from the immunoSEQ multiplex PCR reads in MiXCR, one entry per CDR3 protein. The repertoire includes about 160,000 distinct CDR3 sequences, just over 90% of them detected once, and 0.065% to 0.085% sits in the top ten. The sample comprised CD4+ T cells from PBMCs. The receptors stem from a human donor in good health.

This rearrangement joins TRBV7-9 to TRBJ2-7, with TRBD1 identical over 7 bases. Germline loops: CDR1 SEHNR, CDR2 FQNEAQ (reference sequence). This CDR3 comprises 14 residues. V was clipped by 5 bases and J by 3 bases; unmatched bases: 7. CDR3 residues: CASSRGQALYEQYF. The DNA for the CDR3 is TGTGCCAGCAGCCGAGGACAGGCGCTCTACGAGCAGTACTTC.

This chain joins TRBV12-3 or TRBV12-4 and TRBJ2-2; TRBD2 might be the D (5 bases). V was clipped by 3 bases and J by 5 bases, with 7 bases between them. This CDR3 is 13 amino acids long. For the CDR3, the DNA is TGTGCCAGCAGTTTCGGGGATACCGGGGAGCTGTTTTTT. It yields the protein CASSFGDTGELFF.

The chain carries TRBV5-1 and TRBJ1-1, with 8 bases that match TRBD1. The CDR3 loop spans 16 amino acids. Trimming at V came to 1 base and at J to 4 bases, leaving 9 bases not matched to a gene. Germline CDR1 and CDR2: SGHRS and YFSETQ. The CDR3 DNA sequence: TGCGCCAGCAGCTTGAGGCAACAGGGGGATAGCACTGAAGCTTTCTTT. Protein: CASSLRQQGDSTEAFF.

This chain connects TRBV5-6 to TRBJ2-3, with TRBD1 as a possible D gene (5 bases). Germline CDR1 reads SGHDT; CDR2 reads YYEEEE. V lost 1 base and J lost 2, with 11 bases in between. The length of the CDR3 is 15 residues. CDR3: CASSLTKDNTDTQYF. The CDR3 bases are TGTGCCAGCAGCTTGACCAAGGACAACACAGATACGCAGTATTTT.

The chain joins TRBV5-6 to TRBJ2-7; no clear D. This CDR3 has 12 residues. V was trimmed by 4 bases and J by 7 bases, leaving 12 bases between them. The germline gives CDR1 SGHDT, CDR2 YYEEEE. The CDR3, as DNA: TGTGCCAGCAGCCTCTTCCTCCGAGAGCAGTACTTC. Amino acid sequence: CASSLFLREQYF.

The J gene is TRBJ1-5, the V gene TRBV4-2; D is possibly TRBD1 (6 bases). Germline V gene sequence: CDR1 LGHNA, CDR2 YNFKEQ. The CDR3 has 14 amino acids. The ends were cut back, 3 bases at V and 6 bases at J, with 12 bases in the middle. CDR3 nucleotide sequence: TGTGCCAGCAGCCAGAGAGGGGGTAGTCAGCCCCAGCATTTT. Residues: CASSQRGGSQPQHF.

V and J are TRBV5-4 and TRBJ2-7, with unresolved D. This CDR3 is 16 amino acids long. The germline V gene has CDR1 SGHNT and CDR2 YYREEE (reference sequence). V dropped 0 bases and J dropped 0 bases, with 13 bases sitting between them. CDR3 coding DNA: TGTGCCAGCAGCTTGGCCCCTGACCCCAGCTCCTACGAGCAGTACTTC. The encoded protein is CASSLAPDPSSYEQYF. The entire variable domain, with the rest obtained from reference TRBV5-4 and TRBJ2-7, is as follows: ETGVTQSPTHLIKTRGQQVTLRCSSQSGHNTVSWYQQALGQGPQFIFQYYREEENGRGNFPPRFSGLQFPNYSSELNVNALELDDSALYLCASSLAPDPSSYEQYFGPGTRLTVT.

The CDR3 here is CASSQTTNEKLFF. For the CDR3, the DNA is TGTGCCAGCAGCCAGACAACTAATGAAAAACTGTTTTTT. This chain connects TRBV3-1 to TRBJ1-4; D remains unclear. Trimming shortened V by 3 bases and J by 0 bases, and 2 bases separated the two germline ends. This CDR3 is built from 13 residues. CDR1 is LGHDT and CDR2 is YNNKEL in the germline V gene (reference sequence).

This sequence joins TRBV19 and TRBJ2-3, with 9 bases lining up with TRBD1. The CDR3 is 15 residues long. From germline, CDR1 is LNHDA and CDR2 SQIVND (reference sequence). The ends lost 3 bases at V and 5 bases at J; junction bases unmatched: 6. The chain's CDR3 is CASSIGTGRGDTQYF. The CDR3 DNA reads as TGTGCCAGTAGTATTGGGACAGGGAGAGGAGATACGCAGTATTTT.

This rearrangement joins TRBV12-3 or TRBV12-4 to TRBJ2-5, with TRBD2 identical over 10 bases. With 2 bases clipped from V and 2 bases from J, the junction kept 2 bases outside the gene matches. The CDR3 has 15 amino acids. Here the CDR3 DNA reads TGTGCCAGCAGTTTAACAGCGGGAGGGCAAGAGACCCAGTACTTC. This sequence encodes CASSLTAGGQETQYF.

The chain combines TRBV3-1 with TRBJ1-2, with D possibly being TRBD1 (6 bases). CDR1 is LGHDT and CDR2 is YNNKEL in the germline V gene (reference sequence). V was pared by 3 bases and J by 1 base, with 9 bases between. The CDR3 has 14 residues. The CDR3 loop is CASSQDSNNYGYTF. The CDR3 DNA reads as TGTGCCAGCAGCCAGGACAGCAATAACTATGGCTACACCTTC.

The gene calls are TRBV5-1 and TRBJ2-3; TRBD1 might be the D (6 bases). Germline V CDR1 and CDR2: SGHRS, YFSETQ. CDR3 length: 14 amino acids. Trimming pared 4 bases from V and 2 bases from J, leaving 11 bases between. CDR3 protein: CASSTGDTTDTQYF. The CDR3 DNA sequence: TGCGCCAGCAGCACTGGGGACACCACAGATACGCAGTATTTT.

The rearrangement links TRBV18 to TRBJ2-1; 9 bases are a match to TRBD1. This CDR3 is built from 14 residues. From germline, CDR1 is KGHSH and CDR2 LQKENI. J lost 7 bases, V lost 1 base, and 2 bases had no gene match. The CDR3 is CASSPRTGVNEQFF. CDR3 DNA: TGTGCCAGCTCACCACGGACAGGGGTGAATGAGCAGTTCTTC.